This TCR beta chain came from a study of T cells in Graves' hyperthyroidism and ophthalmopathy. The wider study: Peripheral blood was taken when the disease was first diagnosed, before any treatment began. Findings and limits, study-wide: Clonotypes that were expanded in thyroid above 0.001 mostly appeared in blood too.

Points on this clonotype: The antigen remains undetermined.

Trimming removed 4 bases at V and 2 bases at J, with 19 bases between. Germline CDR1 DFQATT, CDR2 SNEGSKA (reference sequence). CDR3 length: 16 residues. Diagnosis rested on symptoms, serum thyroxine and TRAb, thyroid ultrasound, and orbital computed tomography. The PBMCs were taken from 10 ml of fresh peripheral blood. Amplification yielded TCR beta CDR3 regions, with RNA transcripts as the source. The TCR CDR3 was amplified in a first-round RT-PCR using the HTBI primer set. TCRdb passed the multiplex PCR reads through MiXCR, listing each CDR3 protein once. The data contain about 480,000 distinct CDR3 sequences, approximately 15% of them singletons.

Specimen: blood. The chain combines TRBV20-1 with TRBJ2-3, with D possibly being TRBD2 (6 bases). The source of this sequence is a woman aged 18-29 years with Graves' hyperthyroidism. The CDR3 coding sequence is TGCAGTGCTAAAACGAACAAGGCGGGATTCACAGATACGCAGTATTTT. Its translation is CSAKTNKAGFTDTQYF.